These 24 T cell receptor beta chains share one sample of origin, sequenced in a study of T cell responses to AZD1222 COVID-19 vaccine. Clones were read by immunoSEQ multiplex PCR, and TCRdb kept only the in-frame ones, dropping some. The sample gives some 73,000 clones, roughly nine tenths of which show up once; approximately 9.3% is in the top ten. Here the sequenced sample was peripheral blood, taken 28 days after the second AZD1222 dose. These TCRs come from an adult who received the AZD1222 COVID-19 vaccine.

The chain links TRBV15 to TRBJ1-1, with a weak D call TRBD1 (5 bases). CDR1 LNHNV and CDR2 YYDKDF come from the germline V gene (reference sequence). This CDR3 spans 15 amino acids. The ends were cut back, 0 bases at V and 11 bases at J, with 19 bases in the middle. DNA for the CDR3: TGTGCCACCAGCAGAGATTTTGCACGGGGACCATGGGCTTTCTTT. It codes for CATSRDFARGPWAFF.

V is TRBV5-6 and J is TRBJ2-1; D perhaps matches TRBD1 (10 bases). V was trimmed by 5 bases and J by 7 bases, leaving 25 bases between them. This CDR3 spans 17 amino acids. Germline V gene sequence: CDR1 SGHDT, CDR2 YYEEEE. The CDR3 DNA is TGTGCCAGCAGGGGACAGGGGCTTAGCGGGAGAGGTAATGAGCAGTTCTTC. It encodes CASRGQGLSGRGNEQFF.

This chain joins TRBV29-1 and TRBJ1-1, with D maybe TRBD1 (5 bases). Germline loops: CDR1 SQVTM, CDR2 ANQGSEA. Trimming cost V 8 bases and J 1 base, with 14 bases left between them. The CDR3 has 13 amino acids. In nucleotides, the CDR3 is TGCAGCCTCGCCCGGGGGAAGAACACTGAAGCTTTCTTT. It yields the protein CSLARGKNTEAFF. Combining the CDR3 with reference TRBV29-1 and TRBJ1-1 gives the whole variable domain SAVISQKPSRDICQRGTSLTIQCQVDSQVTMMFWYRQQPGQSLTLIATANQGSEATYESGFVIDKFPISRPNLTFSTLTVSNMSPEDSSIYLCSLARGKNTEAFFGQGTRLTVV.

The J gene is TRBJ2-7, the V gene TRBV6-6, with 11 bases that match TRBD1. V was pared by 2 bases and J by 4 bases, with 1 base of the junction left unmatched. CDR3 size: 14 residues. Germline loops: CDR1 MNHNY, CDR2 SVGAGI (reference sequence). In DNA form, the CDR3 reads TGTGCCAGCAGTTACGGACAGGGGGCTTACGAGCAGTACGTC. Protein product: CASSYGQGAYEQYV.

The rearrangement links TRBV9 to TRBJ1-6; no definite D call. Germline V gene lookup returns CDR1 SGDLS and CDR2 YYNGEE. V lost 3 bases and J lost 8, with 9 bases in between. There are 13 residues in the CDR3. The CDR3 DNA reads TGTGCCAGCAGCGAAAAGCCTCATTCACCCCTCCACTTT. Amino acid sequence: CASSEKPHSPLHF.

The V gene is TRBV6-2 or TRBV6-3, the J gene TRBJ2-5; no clear D gene. The germline V gene encodes CDR1 MNHEY and CDR2 SVGEGT. Trimming cost V 1 base and J 4 bases, with 10 bases left between them. This CDR3 comprises 14 residues. CDR3 loop: CASSYWVGGETQYF. CDR3 bases: TGTGCCAGCAGTTACTGGGTGGGCGGAGAGACCCAGTACTTC.

J is TRBJ2-3 and V is TRBV7-8, with D uncertain. Trimming pared 5 bases from V and 2 bases from J, leaving 8 bases between. Per the germline V gene, CDR1 is SGHVS and CDR2 is FQNEAQ. CDR3 size: 13 residues. The CDR3 here is CASSPTPTDTQYF. CDR3 bases: TGTGCCAGCAGCCCCACCCCCACAGATACGCAGTATTTT.

The chain has TRBV5-1 and TRBJ2-3; D is unclear. Germline V gives CDR1 SGHRS, CDR2 YFSETQ. This CDR3 is 12 amino acids long. V was pared by 0 bases and J by 9 bases, with 8 bases between. The CDR3 DNA reads as TGCGCCAGCAGCTTGGACACCGCAACGCAGTATTTT. It yields the protein CASSLDTATQYF.

The chain joins TRBV30 to TRBJ2-6; D not resolved. The CDR3 totals 14 residues. The V end lost 3 bases, the J end lost 4 bases, and 10 bases lay between the germline ends. Germline V gene lookup returns CDR1 GTSNPN and CDR2 SVGIG (reference sequence). In DNA form, the CDR3 reads TGTGCCTGGAGACCCTCCGCCGGGGCCAACGTCCTGACTTTC. It translates to CAWRPSAGANVLTF. The full variable domain, completed using reference TRBV30 and TRBJ2-6, is SQTIHQWPATLVQPVGSPLSLECTVEGTSNPNLYWYRQAAGRGLQLLFYSVGIGQISSEVPQNLSASRPQDRQFILSSKKLLLSDSGFYLCAWRPSAGANVLTFGAGSRLTVL.

The chain employs TRBV9 and TRBJ2-1; 11 positions agree with TRBD2. CDR3 size: 15 residues. CDR1 and CDR2 from the germline V gene are SGDLS and YYNGEE. The V gene end was trimmed by 3 bases and the J gene end by 12 bases; junction bases not matched to a gene: 11. This chain's CDR3 is CASSGETSGTSTQFF. Here the CDR3 DNA reads TGTGCCAGCAGCGGGGAGACTAGCGGGACCTCGACGCAGTTCTTC. Based on the CDR3 plus reference TRBV9 and TRBJ2-1, the full variable domain is DSGVTQTPKHLITATGQRVTLRCSPRSGDLSVYWYQQSLDQGLQFLIQYYNGEERAKGNILERFSAQQFPDLHSELNLSSLELGDSALYFCASSGETSGTSTQFFGPGTRLTVL.

The V gene is TRBV9, the J gene TRBJ2-5; possibly TRBD2 for D (6 bases). This CDR3 region has 13 residues. Trimming removed 4 bases from V and 5 bases from J, with 12 bases in between. CDR1 is SGDLS, CDR2 YYNGEE, per germline. This CDR3 is CASSSGTGETQYF. The CDR3 DNA reads as TGTGCCAGCAGCTCAGGGACTGGGGAGACCCAGTACTTC. Variable domain in full (rest from reference TRBV9 and TRBJ2-5): DSGVTQTPKHLITATGQRVTLRCSPRSGDLSVYWYQQSLDQGLQFLIQYYNGEERAKGNILERFSAQQFPDLHSELNLSSLELGDSALYFCASSSGTGETQYFGPGTRLLVL.

The V and J genes are TRBV7-8 and TRBJ2-7; TRBD2 aligns across 13 bases. The germline V gene encodes CDR1 SGHVS and CDR2 FQNEAQ. CDR3 length: 13 residues. V gave up 5 bases and J gave up 7 bases; unmatched junction bases: 2. The CDR3 nucleotides are TGTGCCAGCAGCACGGGACTAGCGGGGGAGCAGTACTTC. This sequence encodes CASSTGLAGEQYF. Full variable domain (remainder filled in from reference TRBV7-8 and TRBJ2-7): GAGVSQSPRYKVAKRGQDVALRCDPISGHVSLFWYQQALGQGPEFLTYFQNEAQLDKSGLPSDRFFAERPEGSVSTLKIQRTQQEDSAVYLCASSTGLAGEQYFGPGTRLTVT.

The chain combines TRBV5-1 with TRBJ2-3; 8 bases align to TRBD2. From germline, CDR1 is SGHRS and CDR2 YFSETQ. The junction had 3 bases not matched to a gene; V was cut back by 0 bases and J by 6 bases. The CDR3 loop spans 14 amino acids. CDR3 amino acids: CASSLGAGVDTQYF. The CDR3 coding sequence is TGCGCCAGCAGCTTGGGAGCGGGAGTGGATACGCAGTATTTT.

The sample holds one count of this clone. This chain joins TRBV28 and TRBJ1-1, with a weak D call TRBD1 (5 bases). The length of the CDR3 is 13 residues. The V gene's germline CDR1 is MDHEN and CDR2 SYDVKM. Trimming left V 6 bases short and J 6 bases short, with 14 bases between. In nucleotides, the CDR3 is TGTGCCAGCAGGAGATCGACAGTGGCTGAAGCTTTCTTT. It is translated as CASRRSTVAEAFF.

This rearrangement joins TRBV7-2 to TRBJ2-5, with D possibly matching TRBD1 (5 bases). Germline CDR1 reads SGHTA; CDR2 reads FQGNSA. The V and J ends lost 5 bases and 5 bases respectively, with 18 bases between them. The CDR3 is 15 amino acids. CDR3 nucleotide sequence: TGTGCCAGCAGCCCACAATTTTTAGGGGTTGAGACCCAGTACTTC. Protein: CASSPQFLGVETQYF.

This chain uses TRBV6-5 with TRBJ1-5; unclear D gene. Germline V gene data show CDR1 as MNHEY and CDR2 as SVGAGI. The CDR3 runs 14 residues. V lost 5 bases and J 1 base, leaving 9 bases between the germline ends. The CDR3 DNA reads TGTGCCAGCAGTCTAGGACGCAGCAATCAGCCCCAGCATTTT. This encodes CASSLGRSNQPQHF.

This chain uses TRBV5-5 with TRBJ2-7; D uncertain. Germline CDR1 SGHKS, CDR2 YYEKEE (reference sequence). Trimming left V 0 bases short and J 0 bases short, with 10 bases between. CDR3 size: 15 residues. The chain's CDR3 is CASSLAGPSSYEQYV. The CDR3 coding sequence is TGTGCCAGCAGCTTGGCCGGACCCAGCTCCTACGAGCAGTACGTC.

The rearrangement joins TRBV6-5 to TRBJ1-2, with a weak D call TRBD1 (5 bases). V lost 3 bases and J lost 4, with 9 bases in between. CDR1 is MNHEY and CDR2 is SVGAGI in the germline V gene. The CDR3 sequence is 13 residues long. DNA for the CDR3: TGTGCCAGCAGTTATGACAGAATCTATGGCTACACCTTC. This sequence encodes CASSYDRIYGYTF.

The chain uses TRBV6-1 and TRBJ1-3, with unresolved D. The CDR3 is made up of 17 amino acids. From germline, CDR1 is MNHNS and CDR2 SASEGT. Trimming pared 2 bases from V and 0 bases from J, leaving 14 bases between. CDR3 coding DNA: TGTGCCAGCAGTGAATCTGCAGCTTTCAGCTCTGGAAACACCATATATTTT. Residues: CASSESAAFSSGNTIYF.

The chain uses TRBV6-5 and TRBJ1-1; D remains unclear. This CDR3 comprises 12 residues. Trimming left V 7 bases short and J 1 base short, with 7 bases between. CDR1 and CDR2 from the germline V gene are MNHEY and SVGAGI. The CDR3 bases are TGTGCCAGCAAGGCAGGGAACACTGAAGCTTTCTTT. Translation: CASKAGNTEAFF.

The CDR3 DNA reads as TGTGCCAGCAGCTTGGGGCTAGCGGACACAGATACGCAGTATTTT. Translation gives CASSLGLADTDTQYF. The chain uses TRBV7-3 and TRBJ2-3; 7 nucleotides match TRBD2. The junction had 5 bases not matched to a gene; V was cut back by 3 bases and J by 2 bases. This CDR3 is 15 amino acids long. CDR1 and CDR2 from the germline V gene are SGHTA and FQGTGA.

The chain links TRBV25-1 to TRBJ2-3, with 7 bases matching TRBD2. This CDR3 is 16 amino acids long. Germline V lookup: CDR1 MGHDK, CDR2 SYGVNS. With 1 base clipped from V and 14 bases from J, the junction kept 18 bases outside the gene matches. The chain's CDR3 is CASSESRGRGGIFLYF. In DNA form, the CDR3 reads TGTGCCAGCAGTGAATCACGTGGGCGCGGGGGAATATTTCTGTATTTT.

This chain joins TRBV29-1 and TRBJ1-1; the match to TRBD1 covers 7 bases. Trimming took 0 bases from V and 1 from J; bases not matched to a gene: 11. The CDR3 is made up of 17 amino acids. Germline V gives CDR1 SQVTM, CDR2 ANQGSEA. The DNA for the CDR3 is TGCAGCGTTGAAGACGGACTCCCGGGACAGTGGAACACTGAAGCTTTCTTT. It codes for CSVEDGLPGQWNTEAFF. The full variable domain, its missing parts supplied by reference TRBV29-1 and TRBJ1-1, is SAVISQKPSRDICQRGTSLTIQCQVDSQVTMMFWYRQQPGQSLTLIATANQGSEATYESGFVIDKFPISRPNLTFSTLTVSNMSPEDSSIYLCSVEDGLPGQWNTEAFFGQGTRLTVV.

The chain links TRBV11-3 to TRBJ2-1, with a possible D match to TRBD2 (5 bases). Germline CDR1 SGHNT, CDR2 YENEEA. The CDR3 is 12 amino acids. V lost 4 bases to trimming and J lost 9 bases, with 10 bases between them. The CDR3 spells CASSSTGVEQFF. The CDR3, as DNA: TGTGCCAGCAGCTCCACCGGGGTTGAGCAGTTCTTC.